This passage covers 6 T cell receptor beta chains from one sample sequenced in a study of T cell repertoires in cytomegalovirus infection. TCRdb itself ran the reads through MiXCR, one entry per CDR3 protein. The data contain fewer than 900,000 distinct CDR3 sequences, approximately 32% of them singletons. The antigens these receptors bind are not known. Sequenced material: cultured CD8+ T cells from PBMCs, taken from culture after CMV antigen stimulation. These TCRs come from a human donor in good health (CMV status not recorded). Some clones in this sample may be carry-over from other donors' samples.

V gene TRBV4-1 combines with J gene TRBJ2-1, with 10 bases aligning to TRBD2. Germline V lookup: CDR1 MGHRA, CDR2 YSYEKL. CDR3 length: 17 residues. After removal of 2 bases from V and 4 bases from J, the junction contained 8 bases not matched to a gene. Here the CDR3 DNA reads TGCGCCAGCAGCCAATCTCCTAGCGGGGGCCTATACAATGAGCAGTTCTTC. It encodes CASSQSPSGGLYNEQFF.

This clonotype was seen a few times. The J gene is TRBJ1-2, the V gene TRBV25-1; TRBD1 might be the D (6 bases). V lost 0 bases and J 2 bases, leaving 7 bases between the germline ends. The CDR3 extends over 14 amino acids. Germline lookup yields CDR1 MGHDK and CDR2 SYGVNS. The CDR3 nucleotides are TGTGCCAGCAGTGAATATAGGGGGAACTATGGCTACACCTTC. Protein: CASSEYRGNYGYTF.

The sample holds a few counts of this clonotype. The chain is built from TRBV27 and TRBJ2-3; TRBD2 matches 9 bases. The junction had 6 bases not matched to a gene; V was cut back by 6 bases and J by 2 bases. CDR1 is MNHEY, CDR2 SMNVEV, per germline (reference sequence). The CDR3 is made up of 15 amino acids. The DNA for the CDR3 is TGTGCCAGCAGCCTTAGCGGGGGCCTCACAGATACGCAGTATTTT. It encodes CASSLSGGLTDTQYF.

Only a few counts were recorded for this clonotype. This sequence joins TRBV4-1 and TRBJ1-1; D call uncertain. The V and J ends lost 0 bases and 9 bases respectively, with 8 bases between them. The CDR3 covers 12 residues. Germline V CDR1 and CDR2: MGHRA, YSYEKL. DNA for the CDR3: TGCGCCAGCAGCCAAGATCGCACAAAAGCTTTCTTT. Its translation is CASSQDRTKAFF.

In this sample, this clonotype turned up a few times. The gene calls are TRBV12-3 or TRBV12-4 and TRBJ1-4; D call uncertain. The V gene lost 5 bases and the J gene lost 8 bases, with 15 bases spanning the gap. The length of the CDR3 is 14 residues. CDR3 in amino acids: CASSPHGRKEKLFF. As DNA, the CDR3 is TGTGCCAGCAGTCCCCACGGACGAAAGGAAAAACTGTTTTTT.

This clonotype came up many times. V and J are TRBV28 and TRBJ2-7; TRBD1 matches 8 bases. The junction had 3 bases not matched to a gene; V was cut back by 5 bases and J by 6 bases. The CDR3 has 12 amino acids. Germline V CDR1 and CDR2: MDHEN, SYDVKM. The CDR3 sequence: CASSTGGREQYV. Written as DNA, the CDR3 is TGTGCCAGCAGTACAGGGGGGCGCGAGCAGTACGTC.